The T cell receptor beta chain described here comes from a study of post-analysis software for immune sequencing data. Background on the study: The courses of disease that were included comprised relapsing-remitting, secondary progressive and progressive-relapsing multiple sclerosis. Study-level findings and limits: For normalized Chao1 diversity, multiple sclerosis patients scored significantly lower than controls did. A handful of TRBV segments appeared more often in patients than in controls, and TRBV5-6, TRBV5-1 and TRBV20-1 were among these. Batch-mates among the samples co-clustered strongly by F measure.

The CDR3 totals 11 residues. The ends lost 6 bases at V and 10 bases at J; junction bases unmatched: 6. Germline CDR1 is DFQATT and CDR2 is SNEGSKA (reference sequence). Tagging with unique molecular identifiers was a feature of the TCR beta cDNA libraries. Some 500,000 cDNA molecules were recovered from an input of about 1 to 10 million T cells. In TCRdb, the PCR reads were re-called with MiXCR into one record per CDR3 protein. The sample holds fewer than 900,000 distinct CDR3 sequences, 46% seen once. There are a few counts of this clonotype. The target antigen is unknown. This receptor was taken from a girl aged 5-17 years with multiple sclerosis. Sequencing was done on a sample of blood. The chain is built from TRBV20-1 and TRBJ1-1, with TRBD1 matching 9 bases. The CDR3 nucleotides are TGCAGTGCCACACAGGGGGCTAGAGCTTTCTTT. It codes for CSATQGARAFF.